A selection of T cell receptor beta chains follows, all from one sample in a study of cytomegalovirus exposure and HLA in healthy donors. Assay: immunoSEQ multiplex PCR; the TCRdb copy retains only in-frame clones and omits some. The repertoire holds 110,000 to 150,000 clones, with 65% to 90% as singletons. The sample was PBMCs. These receptors were taken from a female donor in good health and CMV-seronegative. CDR3s include the opening cysteine and the closing phenylalanine or tryptophan. D genes are given only for firm matches. Expanded clones are given a class, and other clones once, few, many or no size at all.

clone_size: .; d_call: TRBD1; j_call: TRBJ2-7; v_call: TRBV28; cdr3_aa: CASSLDRGDFYEQYF
clone_size: .; d_call: .; j_call: TRBJ2-7; v_call: TRBV5-1; cdr3_aa: CASSPLASSYEQYF
clone_size: .; d_call: TRBD1; j_call: TRBJ1-4; v_call: TRBV6-1; cdr3_aa: CASSEVRTGGTAPEKLFF
clone_size: .; d_call: TRBD2; j_call: TRBJ2-3; v_call: TRBV6-6; cdr3_aa: CASSLAGGTDTQYF
clone_size: once; d_call: .; j_call: TRBJ1-1; v_call: TRBV7-9; cdr3_aa: CASSPGMDTEAFF
clone_size: few; d_call: .; j_call: TRBJ1-1; v_call: TRBV11-2; cdr3_aa: CASSYEGVGTEAFF
clone_size: .; d_call: TRBD1; j_call: TRBJ1-1; v_call: TRBV7-9; cdr3_aa: CASSSTTGLRTEAFF
clone_size: .; d_call: TRBD2; j_call: TRBJ2-1; v_call: TRBV29-1; cdr3_aa: CSGGAGVGSYNEQFF
clone_size: .; d_call: TRBD2; j_call: TRBJ2-3; v_call: TRBV5-6; cdr3_aa: CASSFWVSGSGDTQYF
clone_size: .; d_call: TRBD2; j_call: TRBJ2-1; v_call: TRBV5-5; cdr3_aa: CASSLREVPYNEQFF
clone_size: .; d_call: .; j_call: TRBJ2-2; v_call: TRBV9; cdr3_aa: CASSAGSGELFF
clone_size: .; d_call: .; j_call: TRBJ2-1; v_call: TRBV7-9; cdr3_aa: CASSTDAEQFF
clone_size: few; d_call: TRBD2; j_call: TRBJ2-7; v_call: TRBV10-1; cdr3_aa: CASSAAGAYEQYF
clone_size: .; d_call: TRBD2; j_call: TRBJ2-1; v_call: TRBV15; cdr3_aa: CATSRAREALIGNEQFF
clone_size: .; d_call: TRBD2; j_call: TRBJ2-1; v_call: TRBV12-5; cdr3_aa: CASGFVLAGRNEQFF
clone_size: .; d_call: TRBD2; j_call: TRBJ2-1; v_call: TRBV5-1; cdr3_aa: CASSFRLAGDKGQINEQFF
clone_size: .; d_call: TRBD1; j_call: TRBJ2-7; v_call: TRBV5-1; cdr3_aa: CASSYGTEKYEQYF
clone_size: .; d_call: .; j_call: TRBJ1-2; v_call: TRBV27; cdr3_aa: CASSLDRFANYGYTF
clone_size: .; d_call: .; j_call: TRBJ2-7; v_call: TRBV4-2; cdr3_aa: CASSAQGDSTSYEQYF
clone_size: .; d_call: TRBD1; j_call: TRBJ2-7; v_call: TRBV2; cdr3_aa: CASIEHDRVVDEQYF
clone_size: .; d_call: TRBD2; j_call: TRBJ2-3; v_call: TRBV28; cdr3_aa: CASSYTGGLADTQYF
clone_size: .; d_call: .; j_call: TRBJ1-3; v_call: TRBV5-4; cdr3_aa: CASTSGPGTGNTIYF
clone_size: .; d_call: .; j_call: TRBJ2-7; v_call: TRBV28; cdr3_aa: CASSLGQPYEQYF
clone_size: .; d_call: TRBD1; j_call: TRBJ2-7; v_call: TRBV2; cdr3_aa: CASRAGQVSYEQYF
clone_size: .; d_call: TRBD1; j_call: TRBJ2-1; v_call: TRBV6-1; cdr3_aa: CASSLVRGRDNEQFF
clone_size: .; d_call: .; j_call: TRBJ2-3; v_call: TRBV6-4; cdr3_aa: CASSTRPGEGTDTQYF
clone_size: .; d_call: TRBD1; j_call: TRBJ1-5; v_call: TRBV4-1; cdr3_aa: CASSQGDRGHQPQHF
clone_size: .; d_call: TRBD2; j_call: TRBJ2-7; v_call: TRBV10-1; cdr3_aa: CASSDRRGTSGRSHEQYF
clone_size: .; d_call: .; j_call: TRBJ2-5; v_call: TRBV30; cdr3_aa: CAWSPGLGTQYF
clone_size: .; d_call: TRBD1; j_call: TRBJ1-2; v_call: TRBV29-1; cdr3_aa: CSTSGTGGYGYTF
clone_size: .; d_call: .; j_call: TRBJ1-1; v_call: TRBV4-1; cdr3_aa: CASSQETSDVYTEAFF
clone_size: .; d_call: TRBD1; j_call: TRBJ1-5; v_call: TRBV6-1; cdr3_aa: CASSERQGDQPQHF
clone_size: once; d_call: .; j_call: TRBJ2-1; v_call: TRBV6-5; cdr3_aa: CASSYRVYNEQFF
clone_size: .; d_call: .; j_call: TRBJ1-1; v_call: TRBV14; cdr3_aa: CASSQVGGGYTEAFF
clone_size: few; d_call: .; j_call: TRBJ2-2; v_call: TRBV6-1; cdr3_aa: CAARLGGNTGELFF
clone_size: .; d_call: TRBD1; j_call: TRBJ2-7; v_call: TRBV19; cdr3_aa: CASSMTGSSYEQYF
clone_size: .; d_call: TRBD2; j_call: TRBJ2-3; v_call: TRBV27; cdr3_aa: CASGASGRATQYF
clone_size: .; d_call: TRBD1; j_call: TRBJ2-1; v_call: TRBV10-1; cdr3_aa: CASSSLGTGGYNEQFF
clone_size: .; d_call: TRBD2; j_call: TRBJ2-1; v_call: TRBV7-9; cdr3_aa: CASSFSGREVGNEQFF
clone_size: once; d_call: TRBD2; j_call: TRBJ2-5; v_call: TRBV6-5; cdr3_aa: CASKSGGTSETQYF
clone_size: .; d_call: .; j_call: TRBJ1-5; v_call: TRBV4-1; cdr3_aa: CATDQPQHF
clone_size: few; d_call: .; j_call: TRBJ1-2; v_call: TRBV4-2; cdr3_aa: CASSQDSGTGDAGYTF
clone_size: .; d_call: .; j_call: .; v_call: TRBV30; cdr3_aa: CAWSVAGSSEQYF